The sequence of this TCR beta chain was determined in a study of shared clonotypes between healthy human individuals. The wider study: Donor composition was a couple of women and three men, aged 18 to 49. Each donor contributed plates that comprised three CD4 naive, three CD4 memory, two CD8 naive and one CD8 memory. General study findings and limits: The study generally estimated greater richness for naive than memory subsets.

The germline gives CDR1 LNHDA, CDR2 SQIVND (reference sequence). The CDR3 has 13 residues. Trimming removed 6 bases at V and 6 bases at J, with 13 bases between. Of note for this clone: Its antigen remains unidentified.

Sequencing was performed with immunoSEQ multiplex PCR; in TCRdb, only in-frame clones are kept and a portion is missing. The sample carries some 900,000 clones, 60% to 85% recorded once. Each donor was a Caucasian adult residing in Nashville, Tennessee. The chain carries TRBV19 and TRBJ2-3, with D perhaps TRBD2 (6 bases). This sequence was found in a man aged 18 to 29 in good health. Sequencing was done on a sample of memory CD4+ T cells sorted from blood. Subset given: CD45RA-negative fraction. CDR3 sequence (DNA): TGTGCCAGTAGAAGACTAGACGGCGATACGCAGTATTTT. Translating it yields CASRRLDGDTQYF.